One and the same sample provided the 25 T cell receptor beta chains below, sequenced in a study of cytomegalovirus exposure and HLA in healthy donors. The PCR ran on 60 Vbeta and 13 Jbeta primers. Using immunoSEQ multiplex PCR, the repertoire was profiled, and TCRdb retains in-frame clones only, with some absent. Of around 160,000 clones in the sample, roughly 80% were seen once. Sequencing input: PBMCs. The origin of the receptors is a male donor in good health and CMV-seronegative.

V is TRBV19 and J is TRBJ1-2, with TRBD1 matching 12 bases. The germline CDR1 and CDR2 sequences are LNHDA and SQIVND (reference sequence). The CDR3 covers 18 residues. V shed 4 bases and J 3 bases; nucleotides not matched to a gene: 12. This chain's CDR3 is CASSTMRDRGRRDYGYTF. CDR3 in DNA: TGTGCCAGTAGTACGATGCGGGACAGGGGGCGCAGGGACTATGGCTACACCTTC.

This chain uses TRBV4-1 with TRBJ2-5, with a tentative D call TRBD2 (5 bases). CDR3 length equals 15 residues. The V end lost 0 bases, the J end lost 2 bases, and 10 bases lay between the germline ends. CDR1 and CDR2 (germline): MGHRA, YSYEKL. Written as DNA, the CDR3 is TGCGCCAGCAGCCAAGAAGGCAGGACTCAAGAGACCCAGTACTTC. Its protein is CASSQEGRTQETQYF.

This rearrangement joins TRBV30 to TRBJ2-1; 9 bases are shared with TRBD2. CDR3 size: 14 residues. Per the germline V gene, CDR1 is GTSNPN and CDR2 is SVGIG (reference sequence). The J segment lost 6 bases and the V segment lost 4 bases, leaving 7 bases of the junction unmatched. In DNA, the CDR3 is TGTGCCTGGATCCCCGGGACTAGCATCAATGAGCAGTTCTTC. This gives the protein CAWIPGTSINEQFF. The whole variable domain, filled in from reference TRBV30 and TRBJ2-1, reads SQTIHQWPATLVQPVGSPLSLECTVEGTSNPNLYWYRQAAGRGLQLLFYSVGIGQISSEVPQNLSASRPQDRQFILSSKKLLLSDSGFYLCAWIPGTSINEQFFGPGTRLTVL.

This clone was picked up one time. J is TRBJ1-3 and V is TRBV7-3, with D possibly matching TRBD1 (5 bases). This CDR3 spans 15 amino acids. V was clipped by 5 bases and J by 0 bases, with 11 bases between them. The germline V gene has CDR1 SGHTA and CDR2 FQGTGA. CDR3 in amino acids: CASSRTGDSGNTIYF. The CDR3 nucleotides read TGTGCCAGCAGCCGGACGGGGGACTCTGGAAACACCATATATTTT.

This clone has a handful of counts. The chain is built from TRBV6-1 and TRBJ2-3; possibly TRBD2 for D (5 bases). Germline lookup yields CDR1 MNHNS and CDR2 SASEGT. The CDR3 runs to 13 residues. Deletions cut 7 bases from V and 4 bases from J, with 12 bases between. The CDR3 nucleotides read TGTGCCAGCACAGAATGGGGAGCAGATACGCAGTATTTT. Its translation: CASTEWGADTQYF.

The J gene is TRBJ2-6, the V gene TRBV7-9; D perhaps matches TRBD1 (6 bases). V lost 11 bases and J lost 0, with 17 bases in between. Germline V gives CDR1 SEHNR, CDR2 FQNEAQ (reference sequence). This CDR3 region has 16 residues. In DNA form, the CDR3 reads TGTGCCCCCGGAGCAGGGGCCAACTCTGGGGCCAACGTCCTGACTTTC. Its translation is CAPGAGANSGANVLTF.

The rearrangement uses TRBV25-1 and TRBJ2-7, with 9 bases matching TRBD1. The germline CDR1 and CDR2 sequences are MGHDK and SYGVNS. The CDR3 has 13 residues. V was clipped by 8 bases and J by 6 bases; unmatched bases: 8. The CDR3 region is CASGGTGLGEQYF. DNA of the CDR3: TGTGCCAGCGGAGGGACAGGGCTAGGCGAGCAGTACTTC.

The rearrangement joins TRBV7-9 to TRBJ1-1, with a tentative D call TRBD1 (6 bases). V was clipped by 5 bases and J by 0 bases, with 16 bases between them. The length of the CDR3 is 16 residues. The germline V gene has CDR1 SEHNR and CDR2 FQNEAQ (reference sequence). The CDR3 sequence is CASSPPNTGMNTEAFF. CDR3 DNA sequence: TGTGCCAGCAGCCCCCCCAACACAGGGATGAACACTGAAGCTTTCTTT. Full variable domain (remainder filled in from reference TRBV7-9 and TRBJ1-1): DTGVSQNPRHKITKRGQNVTFRCDPISEHNRLYWYRQTLGQGPEFLTYFQNEAQLEKSRLLSDRFSAERPKGSFSTLEIQRTEQGDSAMYLCASSPPNTGMNTEAFFGQGTRLTVV.

The rearrangement uses TRBV6-5 and TRBJ1-1; 10 bases line up with TRBD1. The CDR3 consists of 13 residues. Germline-derived CDR1 and CDR2 are MNHEY and SVGAGI. Trimming at V came to 6 bases and at J to 7 bases, leaving 5 bases not matched to a gene. The CDR3 sequence is CASRGQGTGEAFF. As DNA, the CDR3 is TGTGCCAGCAGGGGACAGGGGACGGGTGAAGCTTTCTTT.

V and J are TRBV28 and TRBJ2-3, with a tentative D call TRBD1 (5 bases). The CDR3 covers 13 residues. The V end lost 4 bases, the J end lost 6 bases, and 11 bases lay between the germline ends. Germline lookup yields CDR1 MDHEN and CDR2 SYDVKM. The CDR3 DNA sequence: TGTGCCAGCAGTTGGCCAGGGTCCGATACGCAGTATTTT. This sequence encodes CASSWPGSDTQYF.

The rearrangement joins TRBV28 to TRBJ1-1; 8 nucleotides match TRBD1. V gave up 3 bases and J gave up 0 bases; unmatched junction bases: 3. Germline loops: CDR1 MDHEN, CDR2 SYDVKM. The CDR3 covers 15 residues. The CDR3 DNA reads as TGTGCCAGCAGTTTGGACAGGGCTTTGAACACTGAAGCTTTCTTT. This translates into CASSLDRALNTEAFF.

This chain links TRBV25-1 with TRBJ2-1; 7 positions match TRBD1. This CDR3 has 16 residues. After removal of 5 bases from V and 0 bases from J, the junction contained 7 bases not matched to a gene. Germline CDR1 and CDR2: MGHDK and SYGVNS. CDR3 DNA sequence: TGTGCCAGCAGTCCCGTGGACAGGAGCTCCTACAATGAGCAGTTCTTC. Translation: CASSPVDRSSYNEQFF.

This clone was found once. The V gene is TRBV12-5, the J gene TRBJ1-6; TRBD1 matches 10 bases. Germline V gives CDR1 LGHNT, CDR2 FRNRAP. The J segment lost 8 bases and the V segment lost 0 bases, leaving 7 bases of the junction unmatched. The CDR3 is 17 residues long. CDR3 nucleotides: TGTGCTAGTGGTTTGGTGACAGGGGGCCTAGCCCATTCACCCCTCCACTTT. Its translation: CASGLVTGGLAHSPLHF.

The chain employs TRBV5-1 and TRBJ2-4; possible D gene TRBD2, 6 bases. Trimming pared 5 bases from V and 8 bases from J, leaving 20 bases between. CDR3 length: 15 amino acids. Germline assignment: CDR1 SGHRS and CDR2 YFSETQ. This CDR3 reads CASRGLPGGGDIQYF. CDR3 sequence (DNA): TGCGCCAGCAGGGGTCTTCCGGGTGGAGGGGACATTCAGTACTTC.

As DNA, the CDR3 is TGTGCCAGCAGCTTAGTGAGCAATCGAGGGAAAGAGACCCAGTACTTC. It yields the protein CASSLVSNRGKETQYF. This rearrangement joins TRBV7-2 to TRBJ2-5; the D gene is possibly TRBD2 (5 bases). The CDR3 runs 16 residues. The germline V gene encodes CDR1 SGHTA and CDR2 FQGNSA. V shed 1 base and J shed 3 bases, with 15 bases lying between them. Based on the CDR3 plus reference TRBV7-2 and TRBJ2-5, the full variable domain is GAGVSQSPSNKVTEKGKDVELRCDPISGHTALYWYRQSLGQGLEFLIYFQGNSAPDKSGLPSDRFSAERTGGSVSTLTIQRTQQEDSAVYLCASSLVSNRGKETQYFGPGTRLLVL.

The CDR3 region is CASSFPPGQGLPSNYGYTF. The CDR3 DNA sequence: TGTGCCAGCAGTTTTCCGCCGGGACAGGGCCTCCCATCTAACTATGGCTACACCTTC. This chain joins TRBV7-3 and TRBJ1-2, with 9 bases fitting TRBD1. J was trimmed by 0 bases and V by 6 bases; bases with no gene match: 17. This CDR3 comprises 19 residues. Germline CDR1 reads SGHTA; CDR2 reads FQGTGA.

This sequence joins TRBV7-3 and TRBJ2-1; the D is unclear. CDR3 size: 11 residues. Per germline, CDR1 SGHTA and CDR2 FQGTGA. Trimming took 2 bases from V and 10 from J, leaving 6 bases between them. The CDR3 here is CASSLEAEQFF. Written as DNA, the CDR3 is TGTGCCAGCAGCTTAGAGGCAGAGCAGTTCTTC.

The chain has TRBV6-4 and TRBJ2-2, with D maybe TRBD1 (5 bases). The CDR3 consists of 17 residues. From germline, CDR1 is MRHNA and CDR2 SNTAGT. V dropped 0 bases and J dropped 1 base, with 12 bases sitting between them. CDR3: CASSDSWAGLNTGELFF. The CDR3, as DNA: TGTGCCAGCAGTGACTCGTGGGCAGGGCTGAACACCGGGGAGCTGTTTTTT.

The rearrangement uses TRBV7-9 and TRBJ1-4; TRBD1 aligns across 7 bases. Trimming cost V 5 bases and J 8 bases; bases outside gene matches: 8. The CDR3 contains 14 residues. Germline V lookup: CDR1 SEHNR, CDR2 FQNEAQ (reference sequence). The CDR3 loop reads CASSRDRAGEKLFF. The DNA of the CDR3 is TGTGCCAGCAGCCGAGACAGGGCTGGAGAAAAACTGTTTTTT.

This clone came up a few times. The chain carries TRBV30 and TRBJ2-5; D unclear. Trimming shortened V by 0 bases and J by 5 bases, and 13 bases separated the two germline ends. The V gene's germline CDR1 is GTSNPN and CDR2 SVGIG (reference sequence). The CDR3 extends over 14 amino acids. CDR3 sequence: CAWSVYGGRETQYF. The DNA of the CDR3 is TGTGCCTGGAGTGTATACGGCGGTAGGGAGACCCAGTACTTC.

V is TRBV25-1 and J is TRBJ2-3; 10 positions agree with TRBD2. Unmatched junction bases numbered 6, after V lost 0 bases and J lost 3 bases. The CDR3 length is 17 residues. CDR1 is MGHDK, CDR2 SYGVNS, per germline. The chain's CDR3 is CASSEYTGAGGTDTQYF. The CDR3 DNA sequence: TGTGCCAGCAGTGAATACACCGGAGCGGGGGGGACAGATACGCAGTATTTT.

The rearrangement uses TRBV11-3 and TRBJ2-2, with a possible D match to TRBD1 (5 bases). This CDR3 spans 14 amino acids. Germline V gene sequence: CDR1 SGHNT, CDR2 YENEEA. Trimming shortened V by 5 bases and J by 1 base, and 8 bases separated the two germline ends. CDR3 DNA: TGTGCCAGCAGCCCTCAGGGGAACACCGGGGAGCTGTTTTTT. Protein: CASSPQGNTGELFF.

The chain recombines TRBV2 with TRBJ2-3; the D gene is possibly TRBD2 (5 bases). The germline V gene encodes CDR1 SNHLY and CDR2 FYNNEI. The CDR3 totals 13 residues. V gave up 9 bases and J gave up 2 bases, with 12 bases separating them. CDR3 DNA sequence: TGTGCCAGTCAAGCGGATTTCACAGATACGCAGTATTTT. Translating gives CASQADFTDTQYF. Drawing the rest from reference TRBV2 and TRBJ2-3, the complete variable domain is EPEVTQTPSHQVTQMGQEVILRCVPISNHLYFYWYRQILGQKVEFLVSFYNNEISEKSEIFDDQFSVERPDGSNFTLKIRSTKLEDSAMYFCASQADFTDTQYFGPGTRLTVL.

DNA for the CDR3: TGTGCCACCCGGAATGGGGCTGGAGACAATCAGCCCCAGCATTTT. Its protein is CATRNGAGDNQPQHF. The chain has TRBV7-9 and TRBJ1-5; tentatively, D is TRBD1 (5 bases). Trimming shortened V by 10 bases and J by 3 bases, and 19 bases separated the two germline ends. The germline gives CDR1 SEHNR, CDR2 FQNEAQ (reference sequence). The CDR3 sequence is 15 residues long.

The chain employs TRBV27 and TRBJ1-1; 7 nucleotides match TRBD1. The germline gives CDR1 MNHEY, CDR2 SMNVEV (reference sequence). V lost 6 bases to trimming and J lost 3 bases; unmatched junction nucleotides: 4. This CDR3 is 13 amino acids long. The CDR3 region has the DNA TGTGCCAGCAGAAGACAGGGTGACACTGAAGCTTTCTTT. Translated: CASRRQGDTEAFF.